What follows are 5 T cell receptor beta chains derived from one specimen sequenced in a study of blood T cell repertoires in COVID-19. Profiled with immunoSEQ multiplex PCR; TCRdb holds only in-frame clones, not every one. In the table there are 150,000 to 200,000 clones, roughly 79% of which are singletons. Specimen: peripheral blood. The receptors originated from a man in his 60s with active or convalescent COVID-19.

The genes are TRBV29-1 and TRBJ2-2; TRBD1 agrees at 7 bases. J gave up 2 bases and V 3 bases, and 9 bases lay outside the gene matches. The germline V gene has CDR1 SQVTM and CDR2 ANQGSEA. CDR3 size: 16 residues. The CDR3, as DNA: TGCAGCGTTGACTTAGGACAGGTTTCAAACACCGGGGAGCTGTTTTTT. As protein: CSVDLGQVSNTGELFF.

This sequence joins TRBV24-1 and TRBJ2-5, with a weak D call TRBD1 (5 bases). V lost 6 bases and J lost 5, with 12 bases in between. Germline CDR1 is KGHDR and CDR2 is SFDVKD. This CDR3 has 13 residues. CDR3 amino acids: CATSKGQVETQYF. Here the CDR3 DNA reads TGTGCCACCAGTAAGGGGCAGGTGGAGACCCAGTACTTC.

The gene calls are TRBV28 and TRBJ1-3, with no clear D. The germline V and J ends were trimmed by 1 base and 0 bases, with 7 bases remaining between them. Germline V lookup: CDR1 MDHEN, CDR2 SYDVKM. The CDR3 has 15 amino acids. Here the CDR3 reads CASSLYSGSGNTIYF. Here the CDR3 DNA reads TGTGCCAGCAGTTTATACAGCGGCTCTGGAAACACCATATATTTT.

The chain recombines TRBV6-5 with TRBJ1-2, with D hard to call. The germline gives CDR1 MNHEY, CDR2 SVGAGI. Deletions cut 3 bases from V and 6 bases from J, with 11 bases between. The CDR3 is made up of 13 amino acids. DNA for the CDR3: TGTGCCAGCAGTTATAGGAGGGAGCATGGCTACACCTTC. It yields the protein CASSYRREHGYTF.

The chain carries TRBV11-2 and TRBJ2-2; TRBD2 agrees at 11 bases. The CDR3 totals 15 residues. CDR1 and CDR2 from the germline V gene are SGHAT and FQNNGV. Losses at the gene ends were 5 bases for V and 7 bases for J; bases not matched to a gene: 6. CDR3 sequence (DNA): TGTGCCAGCAGCCTCACTAGCGGGAGAATCGGGGAGCTGTTTTTT. Protein product: CASSLTSGRIGELFF.